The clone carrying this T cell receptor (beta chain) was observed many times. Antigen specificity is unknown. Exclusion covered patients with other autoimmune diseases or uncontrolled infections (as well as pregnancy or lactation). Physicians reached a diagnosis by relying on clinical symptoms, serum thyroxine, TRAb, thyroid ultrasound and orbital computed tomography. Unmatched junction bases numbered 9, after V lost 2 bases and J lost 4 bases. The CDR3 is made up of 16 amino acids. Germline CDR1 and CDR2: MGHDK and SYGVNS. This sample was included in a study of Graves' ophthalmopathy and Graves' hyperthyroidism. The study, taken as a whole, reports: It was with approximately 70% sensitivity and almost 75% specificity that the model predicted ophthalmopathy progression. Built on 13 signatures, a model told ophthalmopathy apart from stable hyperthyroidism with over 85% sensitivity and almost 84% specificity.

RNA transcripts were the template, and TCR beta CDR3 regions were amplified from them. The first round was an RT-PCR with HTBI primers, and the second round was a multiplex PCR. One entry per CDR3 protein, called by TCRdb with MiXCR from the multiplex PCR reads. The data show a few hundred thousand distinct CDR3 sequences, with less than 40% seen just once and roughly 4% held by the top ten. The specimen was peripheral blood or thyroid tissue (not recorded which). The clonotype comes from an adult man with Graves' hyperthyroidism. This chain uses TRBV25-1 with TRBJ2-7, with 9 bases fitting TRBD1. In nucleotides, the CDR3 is TGTGCCAGCAGTGAACTTGGACAGGGGCGTCCTTACGAGCAGTACTTC. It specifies CASSELGQGRPYEQYF.